Listed below are T cell receptor beta chains from one sample, sequenced in a study of shared clonotypes between healthy human individuals. Sequencing was performed with immunoSEQ multiplex PCR; in TCRdb, only in-frame clones are kept and a portion is missing. The data contain millions of clones, roughly 91% of them seen just once; the ten biggest clones take up about 1.8%. Input material: naive CD8+ T cells from PBMCs. These TCRs come from a man in his late teens or twenties in good health. Some clones in this sample may be carry-over from other donors' samples. Each CDR3 is given with its conserved first and last residue. The order of the fields is V gene, CDR3 protein.

>TRBV6-6
CASSWVRSEKLFF
>TRBV27
CASSSGTQYEQYF
>TRBV5-6
CASSSKREGSSDTQYF
>TRBV10-3
CAISEAGRETDTQYF
>TRBV6-6
CASSRLDPMNTEAFF
>TRBV4-2
CASSQDGGTGSEAFF
>TRBV5-1
CASSLGDSVSYEQYF
>TRBV5-6
CASSLLADPNSPLHF
>TRBV5-6
CASTVQGGPRMNTEAFF
>TRBV9
CASSDSGKPYNEQFF
>TRBV29-1
CSVTSDFYEQYF
>TRBV9
CASSTGTTSTDTQYF
>TRBV27
CASSLSGVGAPRRAEAFF
>TRBV30
CAWALGWSQPQHF
>TRBV19
CASPHRESYEQYF
>TRBV19
CASSTGQTLNEKLFF
>TRBV7-9
CASRGGTDEQYF
>TRBV29-1
CSVVGPGYEQYF
>TRBV9
CASSVGGHPNEKLFF
>TRBV4-3
CASSQDHGGLNTEAFF
>TRBV29-1
CSVEVAGVGQPQHF
>TRBV5-4
CASSEDWQYAGYTF